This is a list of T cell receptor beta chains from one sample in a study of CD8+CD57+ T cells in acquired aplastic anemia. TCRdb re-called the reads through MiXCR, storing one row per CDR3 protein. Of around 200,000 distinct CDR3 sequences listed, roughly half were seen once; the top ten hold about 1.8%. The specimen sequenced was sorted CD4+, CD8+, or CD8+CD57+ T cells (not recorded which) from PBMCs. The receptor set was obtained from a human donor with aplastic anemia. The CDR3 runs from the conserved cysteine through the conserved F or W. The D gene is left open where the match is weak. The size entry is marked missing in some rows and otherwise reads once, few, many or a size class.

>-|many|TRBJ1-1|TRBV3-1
TGTGCCAGCAGCCAAGGCGTCAGGCTGAACACTGAAGCTTTCTTT
CASSQGVRLNTEAFF
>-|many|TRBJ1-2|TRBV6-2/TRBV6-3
TGTGCCAGCAGTTACTCGAGATCCCTCCAGGGACCGGATGGCTACACCTTC
CASSYSRSLQGPDGYTF
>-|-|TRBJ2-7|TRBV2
TGTGCCAGTAGTCAGGGACCGACACCCTACGAGCAGTACTTC
CASSQGPTPYEQYF
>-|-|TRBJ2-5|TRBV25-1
TGTGCCAGCAGTGACCAGACAGACCAAGAGACCCAGTACTTC
CASSDQTDQETQYF
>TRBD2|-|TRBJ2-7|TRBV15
TGTGCCACCAGCAGAGAGCCAGCGGGAGGCCCCTACGAGCAGTACTTC
CATSREPAGGPYEQYF
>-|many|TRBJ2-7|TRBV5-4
TGTGCCAGCAGCCTCCCTGGGACGGCTTCCTACGAGCAGTACTTC
CASSLPGTASYEQYF
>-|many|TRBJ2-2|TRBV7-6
TGTGCCAGCAGCTTAGTTTCCACGAACACCGGGGAGCTGTTTTTT
CASSLVSTNTGELFF
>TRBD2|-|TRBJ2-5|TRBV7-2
TGTGCCAGCACCCCTCGGACTAGCGGATTCCAAGAGACCCAGTACTTC
CASTPRTSGFQETQYF
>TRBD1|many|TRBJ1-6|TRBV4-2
TGTGCCAGCAGCCCGACAGGGCTGAGCTCCTATAATTCACCCCTCCACTTT
CASSPTGLSSYNSPLHF
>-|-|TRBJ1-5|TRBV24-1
TGTGCCACCAGTGATCAGGATTACAATCAGCCCCAGCATTTT
CATSDQDYNQPQHF
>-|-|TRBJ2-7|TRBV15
TGTGCCACCAGCAGAGATCGGGGCATGAGCTACGAGCAGTACTTC
CATSRDRGMSYEQYF
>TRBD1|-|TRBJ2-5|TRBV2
TGTGGCAGCAGAGTGACAGGGGTGCAAGAGACCCAGTACTTC
CGSRVTGVQETQYF
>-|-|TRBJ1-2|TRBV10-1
TGCGCCAGGACGGAGAACTATGGCTACACCTTC
CARTENYGYTF
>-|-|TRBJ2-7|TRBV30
TGTGCCTGGATGGCACAGGAATTTAAGGAGCAGTACTTC
CAWMAQEFKEQYF
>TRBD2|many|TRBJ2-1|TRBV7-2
TGTGCCAGCTCTGAGTCAGCGGGAGCCGCTGAGCAGTTCTTC
CASSESAGAAEQFF
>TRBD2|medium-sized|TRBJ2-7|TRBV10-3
TGTGCCATCAGTGAGTCGATTCGGACTAGTGTTTACGAGCAGTACTTC
CAISESIRTSVYEQYF
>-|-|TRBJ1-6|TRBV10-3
TGTGCCATCAGTGAGGTCGGGTTGCTCCTCCACTTT
CAISEVGLLLHF
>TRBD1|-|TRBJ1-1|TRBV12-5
TGTGCTAGTGTCGCGCCGGGCAGGGGGCCTTCGAGTGCTTTCTTT
CASVAPGRGPSSAFF
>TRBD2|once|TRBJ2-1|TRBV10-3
TGTGCCAGCAGTGCCCCCGGTAGCGGGGGTCACAGGGAGCAGTTCTTC
CASSAPGSGGHREQFF
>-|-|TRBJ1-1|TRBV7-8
TGTGCCAGCAGCTTATCGGATAGGAACACTGAAGCTTTCTTT
CASSLSDRNTEAFF
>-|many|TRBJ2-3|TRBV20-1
TGCAGTGGTAGAAGAGGAGGCGGCACAGATACGCAGTATTTT
CSGRRGGGTDTQYF
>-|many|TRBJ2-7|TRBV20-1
TGCAGTGCTAGTCCTGCTAGCTTCTGGGAGCAGTACTTC
CSASPASFWEQYF
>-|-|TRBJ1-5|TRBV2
TGTGCCAGCAGGACCGGACAGAACAATCAGCCCCAGCATTTT
CASRTGQNNQPQHF
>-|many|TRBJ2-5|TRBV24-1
TGTGCCACCAGTGACCGGGACCAAGAGACCCAGTACTTC
CATSDRDQETQYF
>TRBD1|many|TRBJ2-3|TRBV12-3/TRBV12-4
TGTGCCAGCAGCCCTATGAATTGGACAGGGGTGATAGATACGCAGTATTTT
CASSPMNWTGVIDTQYF
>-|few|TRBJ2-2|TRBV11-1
TGTGCCAGCAGTCCCAGAGGCCGTAACGGGGAGCTGTTTTTT
CASSPRGRNGELFF
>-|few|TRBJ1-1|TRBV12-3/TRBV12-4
TGTGCCAGCAGTTTATTTGTTAGGAACACTGAAGCTTTCTTT
CASSLFVRNTEAFF
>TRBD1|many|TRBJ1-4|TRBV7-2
TGTGCCAGCAGCTCCTTACGGACAGGCACTAATGAAAAACTGTTTTTT
CASSSLRTGTNEKLFF
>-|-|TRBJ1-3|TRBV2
TGTGCCAGCAGCTTACAGACCTTCTCTGGAAACACCATATATTTT
CASSLQTFSGNTIYF
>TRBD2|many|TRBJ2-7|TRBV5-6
TGTGCCAGCAGCGTCGGGGGGGAGCAGTACTTC
CASSVGGEQYF
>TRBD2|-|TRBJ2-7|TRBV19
TGTGCCAGTAGTGCACGGGGGGTTACTTACCACGAGCAGTGCTTC
CASSARGVTYHEQCF